The clone carrying this T cell receptor (beta chain) was counted between two and nine times. Authors of the study amplified TCR beta CDR3 regions from RNA transcripts. TCR CDR3 regions were first amplified by RT-PCR with HTBI primers. TCRdb itself ran the multiplex PCR reads through MiXCR, one entry per CDR3 protein. Of fewer than 700,000 distinct CDR3 sequences listed, roughly 17% are singletons. The sample originates from a study of T cells in Graves' hyperthyroidism and ophthalmopathy. Whole-study context: The authors collected peripheral blood at initial diagnosis, before any treatment.

CDR1 is LGHNA and CDR2 is YNFKEQ in the germline V gene. The CDR3 is made up of 17 amino acids. Losses at the gene ends were 0 bases for V and 3 bases for J; bases not matched to a gene: 8. Sequencing used blood. This chain links TRBV4-2 with TRBJ2-7, with 10 bases that match TRBD2. The receptor's source is a woman between 25 and 40 years old with Graves' hyperthyroidism. In nucleotides, the CDR3 is TGTGCCAGCAGCCAAGATTATTTGACTAGCGGGCGCTACGAGCAGTACTTC. Protein sequence: CASSQDYLTSGRYEQYF.